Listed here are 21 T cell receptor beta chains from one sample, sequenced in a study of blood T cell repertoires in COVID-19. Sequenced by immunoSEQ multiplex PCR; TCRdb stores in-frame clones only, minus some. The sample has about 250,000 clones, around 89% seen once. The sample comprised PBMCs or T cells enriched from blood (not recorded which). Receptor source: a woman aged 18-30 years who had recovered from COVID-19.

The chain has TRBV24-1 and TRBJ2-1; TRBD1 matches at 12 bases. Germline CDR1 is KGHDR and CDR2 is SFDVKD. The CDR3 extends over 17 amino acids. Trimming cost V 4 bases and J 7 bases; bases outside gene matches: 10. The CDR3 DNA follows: TGTGCCACCAGTGAACCCGGGACAGGGGGCCGGGTAAATGAGCAGTTCTTC. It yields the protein CATSEPGTGGRVNEQFF.

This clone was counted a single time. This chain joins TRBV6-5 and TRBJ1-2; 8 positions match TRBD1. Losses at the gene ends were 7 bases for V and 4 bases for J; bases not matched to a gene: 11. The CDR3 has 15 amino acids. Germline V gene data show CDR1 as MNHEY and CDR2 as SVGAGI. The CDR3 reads CASNPLQGAAYGYTF. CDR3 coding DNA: TGTGCCAGCAACCCTCTCCAGGGGGCGGCCTATGGCTACACCTTC.

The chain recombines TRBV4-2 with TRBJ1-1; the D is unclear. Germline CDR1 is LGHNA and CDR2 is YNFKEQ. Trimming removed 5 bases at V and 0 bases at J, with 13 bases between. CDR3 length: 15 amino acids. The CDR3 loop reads CASSSERVMNTEAFF. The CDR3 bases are TGTGCCAGCAGCTCGGAGCGGGTGATGAACACTGAAGCTTTCTTT.

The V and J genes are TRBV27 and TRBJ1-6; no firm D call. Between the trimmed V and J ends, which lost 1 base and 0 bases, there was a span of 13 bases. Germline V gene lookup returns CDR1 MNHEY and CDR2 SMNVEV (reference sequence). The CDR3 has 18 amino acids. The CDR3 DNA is TGTGCCAGCAGTTTATGGGCAGTCAAGGCCTCCTATAATTCACCCCTCCACTTT. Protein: CASSLWAVKASYNSPLHF.

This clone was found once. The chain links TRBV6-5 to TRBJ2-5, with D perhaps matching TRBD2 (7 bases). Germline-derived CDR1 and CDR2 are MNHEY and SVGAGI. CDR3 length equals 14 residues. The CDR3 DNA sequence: TGTGCTACGGGTGGGGGGGCACGCCAAGAGACCCAGTACTTC. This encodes CATGGGARQETQYF.

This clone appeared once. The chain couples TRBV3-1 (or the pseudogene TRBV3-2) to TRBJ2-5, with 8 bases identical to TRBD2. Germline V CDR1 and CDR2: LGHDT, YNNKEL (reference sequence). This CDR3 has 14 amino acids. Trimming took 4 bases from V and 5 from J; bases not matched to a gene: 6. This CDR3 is CASSLQTSVETQYF. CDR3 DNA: TGTGCCAGCAGCCTCCAGACTAGCGTGGAGACCCAGTACTTC.

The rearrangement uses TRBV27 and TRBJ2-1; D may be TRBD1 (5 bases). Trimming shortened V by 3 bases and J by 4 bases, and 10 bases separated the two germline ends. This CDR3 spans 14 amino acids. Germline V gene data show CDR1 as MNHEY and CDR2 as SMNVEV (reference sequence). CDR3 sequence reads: CASSLAGPYNEQFF. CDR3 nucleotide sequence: TGTGCCAGCAGTTTGGCAGGGCCTTACAATGAGCAGTTCTTC.

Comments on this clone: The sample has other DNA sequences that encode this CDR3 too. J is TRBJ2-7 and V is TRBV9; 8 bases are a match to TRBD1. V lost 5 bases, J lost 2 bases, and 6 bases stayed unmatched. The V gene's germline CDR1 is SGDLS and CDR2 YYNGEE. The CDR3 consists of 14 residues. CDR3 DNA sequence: TGTGCCAGCAGTCCCACAGGGGGTGCCTACGAGCAGTACTTC. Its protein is CASSPTGGAYEQYF.

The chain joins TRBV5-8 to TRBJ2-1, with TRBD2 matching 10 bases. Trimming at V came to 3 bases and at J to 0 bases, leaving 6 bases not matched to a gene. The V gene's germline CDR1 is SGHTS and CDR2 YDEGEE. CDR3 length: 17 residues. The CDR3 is CASSSLAGDSSYNEQFF. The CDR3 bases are TGTGCCAGCAGCTCCCTAGCGGGGGATAGCTCCTACAATGAGCAGTTCTTC.

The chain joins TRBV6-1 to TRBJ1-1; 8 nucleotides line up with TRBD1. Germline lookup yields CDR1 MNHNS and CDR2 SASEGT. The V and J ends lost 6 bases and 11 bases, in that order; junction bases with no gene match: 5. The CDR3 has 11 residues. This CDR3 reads CASRDRADAFF. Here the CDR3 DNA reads TGTGCCAGCAGGGACAGGGCGGACGCTTTCTTT.

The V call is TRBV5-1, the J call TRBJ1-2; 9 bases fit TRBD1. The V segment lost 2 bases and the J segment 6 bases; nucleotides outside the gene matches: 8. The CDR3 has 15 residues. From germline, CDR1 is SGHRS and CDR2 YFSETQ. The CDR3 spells CASSLGQGRMDGYTF. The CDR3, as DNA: TGCGCCAGCAGCTTAGGACAGGGGAGGATGGATGGCTACACCTTC.

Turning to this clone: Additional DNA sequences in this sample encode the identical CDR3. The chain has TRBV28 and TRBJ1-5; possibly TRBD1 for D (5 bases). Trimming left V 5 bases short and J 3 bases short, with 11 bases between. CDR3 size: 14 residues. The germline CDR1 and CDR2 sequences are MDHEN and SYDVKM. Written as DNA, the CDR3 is TGTGCCAGCAGTCTGGCAGGGTCCAATCAGCCCCAGCATTTT. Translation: CASSLAGSNQPQHF. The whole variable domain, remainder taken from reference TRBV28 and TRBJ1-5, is DVKVTQSSRYLVKRTGEKVFLECVQDMDHENMFWYRQDPGLGLRLIYFSYDVKMKEKGDIPEGYSVSREKKERFSLILESASTNQTSMYLCASSLAGSNQPQHFGDGTRLSIL.

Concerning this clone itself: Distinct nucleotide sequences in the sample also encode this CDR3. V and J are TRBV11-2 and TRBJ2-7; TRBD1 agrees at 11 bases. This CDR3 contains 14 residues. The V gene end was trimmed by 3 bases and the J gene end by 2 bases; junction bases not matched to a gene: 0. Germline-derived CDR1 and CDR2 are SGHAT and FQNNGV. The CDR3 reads CASSLGQGAYEQYF. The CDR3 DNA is TGTGCCAGCAGCTTGGGACAGGGGGCCTACGAGCAGTACTTC.

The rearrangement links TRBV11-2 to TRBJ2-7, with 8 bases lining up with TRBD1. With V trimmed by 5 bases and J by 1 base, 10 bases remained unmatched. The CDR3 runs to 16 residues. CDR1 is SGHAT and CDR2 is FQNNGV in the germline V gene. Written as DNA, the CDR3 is TGTGCCAGCAGCCTAACCAGGGGGCGAGGGTCCTACGAGCAGTACTTC. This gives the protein CASSLTRGRGSYEQYF.

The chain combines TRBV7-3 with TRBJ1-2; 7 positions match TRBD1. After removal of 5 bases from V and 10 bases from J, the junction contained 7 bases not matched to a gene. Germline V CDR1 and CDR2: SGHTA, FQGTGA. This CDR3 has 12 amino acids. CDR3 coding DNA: TGTGCCAGCAGCGGCCGGGACAGTTCCTACACCTTC. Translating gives CASSGRDSSYTF.

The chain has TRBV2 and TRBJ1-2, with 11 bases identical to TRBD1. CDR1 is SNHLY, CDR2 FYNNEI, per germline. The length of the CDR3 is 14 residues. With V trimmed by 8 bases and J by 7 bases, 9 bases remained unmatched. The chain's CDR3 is CASLEGQGVFGYTF. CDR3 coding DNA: TGTGCCAGCCTGGAGGGACAGGGGGTTTTTGGCTACACCTTC.

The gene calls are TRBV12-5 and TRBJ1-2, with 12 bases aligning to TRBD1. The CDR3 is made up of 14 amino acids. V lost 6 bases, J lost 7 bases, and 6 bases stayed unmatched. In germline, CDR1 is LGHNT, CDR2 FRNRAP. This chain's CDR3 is CASGPGQGAGGYTF. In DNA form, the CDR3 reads TGTGCTAGTGGACCGGGACAGGGGGCTGGTGGCTACACCTTC.

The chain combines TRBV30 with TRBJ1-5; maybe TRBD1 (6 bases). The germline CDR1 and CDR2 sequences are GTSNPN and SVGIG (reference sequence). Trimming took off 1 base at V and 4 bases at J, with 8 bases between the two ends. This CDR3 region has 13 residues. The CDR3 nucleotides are TGTGCCTGGAGTGAACAGGGTAATCAGCCCCAGCATTTT. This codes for CAWSEQGNQPQHF.

CDR3 sequence reads: CASTSRRAPNYGYTF. DNA of the CDR3: TGTGCCAGCACCAGTAGGCGGGCCCCTAACTATGGCTACACCTTC. This sequence joins TRBV21-1 and TRBJ1-2. TRBV21-1 is assigned pseudogene status. The CDR3 is 15 residues long.

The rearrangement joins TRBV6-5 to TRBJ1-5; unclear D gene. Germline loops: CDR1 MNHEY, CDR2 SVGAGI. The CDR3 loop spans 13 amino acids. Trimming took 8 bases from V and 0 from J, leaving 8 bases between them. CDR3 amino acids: CASSVTSNQPQHF. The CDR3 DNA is TGTGCCAGCTCGGTAACTAGCAATCAGCCCCAGCATTTT.

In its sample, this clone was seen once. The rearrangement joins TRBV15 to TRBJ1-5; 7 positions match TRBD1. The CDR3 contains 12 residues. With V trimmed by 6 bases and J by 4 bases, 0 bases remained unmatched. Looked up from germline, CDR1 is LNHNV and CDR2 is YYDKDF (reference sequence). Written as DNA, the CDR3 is TGTGCCACCAGACAGGGGAATCAGCCCCAGCATTTT. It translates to CATRQGNQPQHF.